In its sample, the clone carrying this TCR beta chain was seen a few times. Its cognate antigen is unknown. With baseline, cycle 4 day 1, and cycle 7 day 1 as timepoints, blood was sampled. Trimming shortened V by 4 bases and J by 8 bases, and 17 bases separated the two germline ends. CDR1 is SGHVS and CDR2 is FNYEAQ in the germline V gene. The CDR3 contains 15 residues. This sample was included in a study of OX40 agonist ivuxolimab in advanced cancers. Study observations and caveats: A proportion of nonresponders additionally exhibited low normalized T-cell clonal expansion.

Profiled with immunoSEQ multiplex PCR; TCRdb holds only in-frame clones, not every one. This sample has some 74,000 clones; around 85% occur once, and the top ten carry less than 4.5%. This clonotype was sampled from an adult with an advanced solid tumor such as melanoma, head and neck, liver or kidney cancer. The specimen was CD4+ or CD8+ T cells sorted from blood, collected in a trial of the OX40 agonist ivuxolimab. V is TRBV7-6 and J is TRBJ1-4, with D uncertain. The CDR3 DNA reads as TGTGCCAGCAGCTCGAGGGCCCTCGAAGTGGAAAAACTGTTTTTT. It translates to CASSSRALEVEKLFF.